The clone carrying this TCR beta chain was observed at least ten times. The antigen remains unidentified. This entry is derived from a study of T cell repertoires in cytomegalovirus infection. Overall study: Public TCR beta signatures provided an indication of both CMV infection and a matching HLA type.

Germline CDR1 LNHDA, CDR2 SQIVND (reference sequence). The V and J ends lost 4 bases and 2 bases respectively, with 9 bases between them. This CDR3 is built from 14 residues. TCRdb passed the reads through MiXCR, listing each CDR3 protein once. Counted here are about 130,000 distinct CDR3 sequences, almost 9% occurring once; the ten biggest clones make up 10%. The study's findings and limits: Frequencies of public TCR beta families were cumulated, and this identified carriers of CMV plus the relevant HLA.

The TCR originated in a human donor in good health (CMV status not recorded). Some clones in this sample may be carry-over from other donors' samples. The chain uses TRBV19 and TRBJ1-5; D is perhaps TRBD1 (5 bases). Sequenced material: PBMCs. CDR3 nucleotides: TGTGCCAGTAGTACCGGGGACCGCAATCAGCCCCAGCATTTT. This encodes CASSTGDRNQPQHF.